This TCR beta chain was sequenced in a study of blood T cell repertoires in COVID-19. Study overall: In each case, the material was cDNA or gDNA derived from T cells, B-cell-depleted T cells, or PBMCs.

The protocol was immunoSEQ multiplex PCR, while the TCRdb copy is restricted to in-frame clones and leaves out a portion. Of roughly 300,000 clones detected, 85% to 90% appear once; the ten largest clones hold about 4%. Enrolled through a virtual design, the participants were between roughly 18 and 100 years of age and came from some 25 US areas. Assignment of participants to cohorts was predicated upon participant-reported clinical history. Two consecutive negative NP/OP PCR tests, clearance, or resolved symptoms defined Cohort 3 recovery. Trimming removed 5 bases at V and 8 bases at J, with 14 bases between. CDR1 and CDR2 (germline): KGHDR, SFDVKD. This CDR3 contains 13 residues.

The V call is TRBV24-1, the J call TRBJ1-2, with a weak D call TRBD1 (5 bases). This TCR was sampled from a man aged 30-40 years who had recovered from COVID-19. Sequences were obtained from PBMCs or T cells enriched from blood (not recorded which). For the CDR3, the DNA is TGTGCCACCAGTGCCCAGGGTTTGTTGGGCTACACCTTC. This gives the protein CATSAQGLLGYTF.